This passage covers 20 T cell receptor beta chains from one sample sequenced in a study of identical twins. TCRdb independently ran MiXCR on the 5' RACE reads; one entry per CDR3 protein. The table has 650,000 to 800,000 distinct CDR3 sequences, 8.6% seen once. Separately, the same data were catalogued under a study of yellow fever vaccine responses in identical twins.

The specimen was PBMCs. These receptors were obtained from a woman aged 18-35 years in good health.

A few counts support this clonotype. V gene TRBV3-1 combines with J gene TRBJ2-1; tentative D call: TRBD2 (6 bases). Germline V CDR1 and CDR2: LGHDT, YNNKEL (reference sequence). V lost 4 bases and J lost 7, with 26 bases in between. The CDR3 covers 18 residues. The CDR3 region is CASSPERGWLLPRNEQFF. The CDR3 nucleotides are TGTGCCAGCAGCCCGGAACGGGGGTGGCTCCTCCCACGGAATGAGCAGTTCTTC.

This clonotype was observed at least ten times. The rearrangement uses TRBV6-2 or TRBV6-3 and TRBJ2-5; a weak D match, TRBD1 (5 bases). Trimming removed 4 bases at V and 0 bases at J, with 12 bases between. CDR1 and CDR2 from the germline V gene are MNHEY and SVGEGT. The CDR3 is 15 amino acids. This chain's CDR3 is CASSSNRTYQETQYF. The CDR3 DNA is TGTGCCAGCAGTTCGAACAGGACATACCAAGAGACCCAGTACTTC.

This clonotype was picked up a small number of times. V is TRBV10-3 and J is TRBJ1-2; 7 bases agree with TRBD1. The germline V gene encodes CDR1 ENHRY and CDR2 SYGVKD. The ends lost 6 bases at V and 4 bases at J; junction bases unmatched: 5. This CDR3 spans 13 amino acids. CDR3 DNA: TGTGCCATCAGAGAACAGGGGCCCTATGGCTACACCTTC. This translates into CAIREQGPYGYTF.

The rearrangement joins TRBV24-1 to TRBJ1-5; no reliable D call. This CDR3 spans 14 amino acids. Germline V gene data show CDR1 as KGHDR and CDR2 as SFDVKD. The V end lost 10 bases, the J end lost 3 bases, and 15 bases lay between the germline ends. CDR3 DNA: TGTGCCACTTGCCCGGGTGGTCCCAATCAGCCCCAGCATTTT. It codes for CATCPGGPNQPQHF.

In its sample, this clonotype was seen many times. The chain has TRBV6-2 or TRBV6-3 and TRBJ1-5; 7 nucleotides align to TRBD1. Germline V gene sequence: CDR1 MNHEY, CDR2 SVGEGT. CDR3 length: 19 amino acids. The ends lost 2 bases at V and 2 bases at J; junction bases unmatched: 15. The CDR3: CASSYGTGVSSSGNQPQHF. The CDR3 DNA sequence: TGTGCCAGCAGTTACGGTACAGGGGTAAGCTCATCCGGCAATCAGCCCCAGCATTTT.

The chain has TRBV20-1 and TRBJ2-7, with D hard to call. CDR1 DFQATT and CDR2 SNEGSKA come from the germline V gene (reference sequence). The length of the CDR3 is 16 residues. Between the trimmed V and J ends, which lost 0 bases and 7 bases, there was a span of 22 bases. DNA for the CDR3: TGCAGTGCTAGAGATCCCGCGATACCAGGTCTAGGGGAGCAGTACTTC. Protein sequence: CSARDPAIPGLGEQYF.

The V call is TRBV10-3, the J call TRBJ2-5; 8 nucleotides align to TRBD2. This CDR3 is 13 amino acids long. From germline, CDR1 is ENHRY and CDR2 SYGVKD. V shed 8 bases and J 2 bases; nucleotides not matched to a gene: 4. CDR3 protein: CAIAGGGQETQYF. In nucleotides, the CDR3 is TGTGCCATCGCGGGCGGGGGGCAAGAGACCCAGTACTTC.

The chain is built from TRBV23-1 and TRBJ2-1; D possibly corresponds to TRBD1 (5 bases). TRBV23-1 is identified as an open reading frame with a role that is uncertain. V dropped 4 bases and J dropped 5 bases, with 15 bases sitting between them. This CDR3 spans 15 amino acids. The CDR3 spells CASSPQGRGNNEQFF. The CDR3 DNA reads as TGCGCCAGCAGTCCCCAGGGCCGAGGCAACAATGAGCAGTTCTTC.

This clonotype turned up a few times. The chain recombines TRBV2 with TRBJ2-1; no clear D. This CDR3 comprises 14 residues. V was trimmed by 5 bases and J by 0 bases, leaving 8 bases between them. Germline assignment: CDR1 SNHLY and CDR2 FYNNEI. This CDR3 is CASSYRNSYNEQFF. The CDR3 bases are TGTGCCAGCAGTTACAGAAACTCCTACAATGAGCAGTTCTTC.

This clonotype was seen ten or more times. V is TRBV27 and J is TRBJ1-1; no clear D gene. V dropped 3 bases and J dropped 0 bases, with 11 bases sitting between them. This CDR3 has 15 residues. The germline gives CDR1 MNHEY, CDR2 SMNVEV (reference sequence). The CDR3 bases are TGTGCCAGCAGTTTGGATCGTCCCTTGAACACTGAAGCTTTCTTT. As protein: CASSLDRPLNTEAFF.

J is TRBJ2-5 and V is TRBV29-1, with 7 bases fitting TRBD2. The CDR3 covers 13 residues. Germline V gives CDR1 SQVTM, CDR2 ANQGSEA. Germline trimming cut 4 bases from V and 5 bases from J; bases unmatched to any gene: 7. This chain's CDR3 is CSVVGGGRETQYF. In DNA form, the CDR3 reads TGCAGCGTTGTCGGGGGAGGGAGGGAGACCCAGTACTTC.

This clonotype came up a few times. The chain employs TRBV27 and TRBJ2-7; D remains unclear. V lost 2 bases to trimming and J lost 6 bases, with 14 bases between them. The CDR3 consists of 14 residues. Germline-derived CDR1 and CDR2 are MNHEY and SMNVEV (reference sequence). The CDR3 bases are TGTGCCAGCAGTTTACTCTCAACTTTAGGCGAGCAGTACTTC. Translated: CASSLLSTLGEQYF.

Many counts were recorded for this clonotype. V gene TRBV20-1 combines with J gene TRBJ2-1; D possibly corresponds to TRBD2 (6 bases). The CDR3 extends over 15 amino acids. V lost 5 bases, J lost 4 bases, and 18 bases lay in between. Germline V gives CDR1 DFQATT, CDR2 SNEGSKA (reference sequence). Here the CDR3 reads CSAYLHVGGYNEQFF. Written as DNA, the CDR3 is TGCAGTGCTTACCTACACGTGGGGGGATACAATGAGCAGTTCTTC.

This clonotype has at least ten counts. The V gene is TRBV20-1, the J gene TRBJ1-1, with D uncertain. Germline CDR1 reads DFQATT; CDR2 reads SNEGSKA (reference sequence). This CDR3 contains 16 residues. With 0 bases removed from V and 1 base from J, the gap between germline ends came to 15 bases. CDR3 sequence: CSARDVRRAANTEAFF. CDR3 coding DNA: TGCAGTGCTAGAGATGTGCGTCGGGCGGCGAACACTGAAGCTTTCTTT.

The rearrangement links TRBV28 to TRBJ2-1; 9 nucleotides agree with TRBD2. The V segment lost 5 bases and the J segment 2 bases; nucleotides outside the gene matches: 4. CDR1 and CDR2 (germline): MDHEN, SYDVKM. The CDR3 is made up of 15 amino acids. This chain's CDR3 is CASSPSGATYNEQFF. The CDR3 DNA is TGTGCCAGCAGTCCTAGCGGGGCCACCTACAATGAGCAGTTCTTC.

This sequence joins TRBV5-6 and TRBJ2-2; a weak D match, TRBD1 (6 bases). Germline V gene lookup returns CDR1 SGHDT and CDR2 YYEEEE. V gave up 1 base and J gave up 7 bases, with 14 bases separating them. The CDR3 runs 15 residues. This chain's CDR3 is CASSLIRTVDGELFF. In DNA form, the CDR3 reads TGTGCCAGCAGCTTGATCAGGACAGTAGACGGGGAGCTGTTTTTT.

This clonotype was counted a few times. The chain combines TRBV7-6 with TRBJ2-3, with TRBD1 identical over 11 bases. The V and J ends lost 5 bases and 4 bases, in that order; junction bases with no gene match: 5. From germline, CDR1 is SGHVS and CDR2 FNYEAQ. This CDR3 region has 15 residues. CDR3 coding DNA: TGTGCCAGCAGCCGCCGGGACAGGGGGGCAGATACGCAGTATTTT. Translation: CASSRRDRGADTQYF.

This clonotype was detected a few times. V is TRBV29-1 and J is TRBJ2-1, with D perhaps matching TRBD2 (6 bases). The ends were cut back, 1 base at V and 9 bases at J, with 7 bases in the middle. The germline V gene has CDR1 SQVTM and CDR2 ANQGSEA. The CDR3 is 11 amino acids. The CDR3 region is CSVEGGTEQFF. Written as DNA, the CDR3 is TGCAGCGTTGAAGGCGGGACTGAGCAGTTCTTC.

The chain has TRBV2 and TRBJ2-7; tentatively, D is TRBD1 or TRBD2 (5 bases each). Per germline, CDR1 SNHLY and CDR2 FYNNEI. The V gene lost 7 bases and the J gene lost 3 bases, with 13 bases spanning the gap. The CDR3 consists of 13 residues. In DNA form, the CDR3 reads TGTGCCAGCATCAGACGGGACGGCTACGAGCAGTACTTC. This codes for CASIRRDGYEQYF.

The sample holds many counts of this clonotype. The J gene is TRBJ2-1, the V gene TRBV7-9; D is unresolved. Trimming cost V 5 bases and J 6 bases, with 14 bases left between them. The CDR3 loop spans 14 amino acids. Per germline, CDR1 SEHNR and CDR2 FQNEAQ (reference sequence). CDR3 coding DNA: TGTGCCAGCAGCCCTCGACCACTCTTCAATGAGCAGTTCTTC. This codes for CASSPRPLFNEQFF.